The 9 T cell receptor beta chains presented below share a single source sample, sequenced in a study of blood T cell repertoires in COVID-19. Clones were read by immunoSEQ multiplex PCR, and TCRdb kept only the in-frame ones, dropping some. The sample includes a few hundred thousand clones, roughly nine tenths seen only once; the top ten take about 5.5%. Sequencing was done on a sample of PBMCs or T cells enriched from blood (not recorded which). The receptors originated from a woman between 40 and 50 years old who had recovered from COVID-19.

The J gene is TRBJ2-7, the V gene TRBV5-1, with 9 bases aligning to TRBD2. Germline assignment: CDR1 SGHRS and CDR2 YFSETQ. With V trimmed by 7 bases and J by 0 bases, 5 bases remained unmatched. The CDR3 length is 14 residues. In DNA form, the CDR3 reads TGCGCCAGCGGAGCGGGAGGTGTCTCCTACGAGCAGTACTTC. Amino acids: CASGAGGVSYEQYF.

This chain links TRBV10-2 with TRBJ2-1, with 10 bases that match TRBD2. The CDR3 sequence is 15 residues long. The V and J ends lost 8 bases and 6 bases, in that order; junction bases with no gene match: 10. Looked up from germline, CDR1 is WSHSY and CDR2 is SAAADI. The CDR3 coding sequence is TGCGCCAGCGTAAAGCGGGAGGGCCGGGGCAATGAGCAGTTCTTC. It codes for CASVKREGRGNEQFF.

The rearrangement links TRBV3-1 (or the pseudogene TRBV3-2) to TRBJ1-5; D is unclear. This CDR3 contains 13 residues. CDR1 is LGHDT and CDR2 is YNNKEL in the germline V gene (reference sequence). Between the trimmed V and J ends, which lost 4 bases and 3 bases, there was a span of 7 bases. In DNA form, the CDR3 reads TGTGCCAGCAGCCGCGGCCCCAATCAGCCCCAGCATTTT. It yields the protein CASSRGPNQPQHF.

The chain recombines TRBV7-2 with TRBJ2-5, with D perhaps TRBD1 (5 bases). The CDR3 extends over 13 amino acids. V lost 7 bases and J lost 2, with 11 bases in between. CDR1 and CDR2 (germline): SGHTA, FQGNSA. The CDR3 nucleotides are TGTGCCAGCACGTGGACAATACAAGAGACCCAGTACTTC. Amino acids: CASTWTIQETQYF.

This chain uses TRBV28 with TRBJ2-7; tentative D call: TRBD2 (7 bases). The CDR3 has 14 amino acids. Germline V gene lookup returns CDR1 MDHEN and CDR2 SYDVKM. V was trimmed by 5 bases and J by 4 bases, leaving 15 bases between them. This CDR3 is CASSHPGGAYEQYF. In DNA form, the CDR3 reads TGTGCCAGCAGTCACCCGGGGGGCGCATACGAGCAGTACTTC.

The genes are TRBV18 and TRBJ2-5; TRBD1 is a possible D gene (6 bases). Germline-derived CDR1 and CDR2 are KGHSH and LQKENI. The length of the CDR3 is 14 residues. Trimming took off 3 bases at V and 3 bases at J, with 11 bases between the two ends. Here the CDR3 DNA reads TGTGCCAGCTCACCTCCTCCAGGGGAAGAGACCCAGTACTTC. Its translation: CASSPPPGEETQYF.

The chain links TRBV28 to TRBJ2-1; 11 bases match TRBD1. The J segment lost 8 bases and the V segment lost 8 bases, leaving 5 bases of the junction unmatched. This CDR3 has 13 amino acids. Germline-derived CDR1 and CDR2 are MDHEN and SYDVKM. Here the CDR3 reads CASGQGAVDEQFF. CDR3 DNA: TGTGCCAGCGGACAGGGGGCGGTAGATGAGCAGTTCTTC.

CDR3 loop: CASSPAGGRGPGELFF. The CDR3 DNA reads as TGTGCCAGCTCACCAGCGGGAGGGCGAGGGCCCGGGGAGCTGTTTTTT. J is TRBJ2-2 and V is TRBV18; 9 nucleotides line up with TRBD2. In germline, CDR1 is KGHSH, CDR2 LQKENI. The length of the CDR3 is 16 residues. Trimming removed 2 bases from V and 6 bases from J; junction bases left unmatched: 7.

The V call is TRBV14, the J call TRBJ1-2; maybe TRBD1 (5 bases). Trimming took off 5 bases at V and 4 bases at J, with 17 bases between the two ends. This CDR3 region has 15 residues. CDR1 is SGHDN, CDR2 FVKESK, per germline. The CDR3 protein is CASSEQGWGPYGYTF. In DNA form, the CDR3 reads TGTGCCAGCAGCGAGCAGGGATGGGGCCCCTATGGCTACACCTTC.